Listed here is a single T cell receptor beta chain. The target antigen is unknown. This specimen comes from a study of identical twins. Study results and limitations: Abundant beta clonotypes from cord blood had fewer insertions, unlike memory repertoires, which showed none.

A universal primer binding site was introduced by template switching. The final cDNA contained unique molecular identifiers. TCRdb reprocessed the 5' RACE reads with MiXCR, giving one entry per CDR3 protein. The sample shows approximately 230,000 distinct CDR3 sequences, roughly 7.1% of them seen only once. V was trimmed by 0 bases and J by 0 bases, leaving 9 bases between them. This CDR3 has 15 amino acids. Germline V gene data show CDR1 as SGHRS and CDR2 as YFSETQ. Healthy Caucasian individuals made up all the donors. These sequences were also reported in another study, on T cells expressing NK-cell markers.

The source is a woman younger than 30 in good health. The J gene is TRBJ2-5, the V gene TRBV5-1, with TRBD1 as a possible D gene (5 bases). Sequencing was carried out using CD8+ T cells sorted from blood. CDR3 DNA sequence: TGCGCCAGCAGCTTGGGGACACCGTACCAAGAGACCCAGTACTTC. This sequence encodes CASSLGTPYQETQYF. Using reference TRBV5-1 and TRBJ2-5 for the parts outside the CDR3, the full variable domain is KAGVTQTPRYLIKTRGQQVTLSCSPISGHRSVSWYQQTPGQGLQFLFEYFSETQRNKGNFPGRFSGRQFSNSRSEMNVSTLELGDSALYLCASSLGTPYQETQYFGPGTRLLVL.